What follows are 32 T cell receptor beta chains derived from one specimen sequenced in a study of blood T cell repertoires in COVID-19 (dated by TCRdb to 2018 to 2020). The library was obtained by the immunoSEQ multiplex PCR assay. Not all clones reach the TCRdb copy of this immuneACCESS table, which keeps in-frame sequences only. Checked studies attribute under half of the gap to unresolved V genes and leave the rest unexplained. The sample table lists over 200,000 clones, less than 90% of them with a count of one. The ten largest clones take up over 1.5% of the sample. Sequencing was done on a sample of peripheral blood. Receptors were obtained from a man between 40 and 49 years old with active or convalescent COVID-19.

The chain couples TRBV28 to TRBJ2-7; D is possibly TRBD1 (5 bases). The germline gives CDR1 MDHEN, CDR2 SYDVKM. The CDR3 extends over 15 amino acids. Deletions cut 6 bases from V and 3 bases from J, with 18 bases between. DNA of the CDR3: TGTGCCAGCAGGGTGAGTGGGGCCAGCCGCTACGAGCAGTACTTC. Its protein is CASRVSGASRYEQYF.

The CDR3 DNA reads as TGTGCCAGCAGTTTAGGCACGGAGTATAGCAATCAGCCCCAGCATTTT. This translates into CASSLGTEYSNQPQHF. The rearrangement uses TRBV28 and TRBJ1-5; D uncertain. Germline loops: CDR1 MDHEN, CDR2 SYDVKM. This CDR3 is built from 16 residues. The germline V and J ends were trimmed by 2 bases and 0 bases, with 11 bases remaining between them.

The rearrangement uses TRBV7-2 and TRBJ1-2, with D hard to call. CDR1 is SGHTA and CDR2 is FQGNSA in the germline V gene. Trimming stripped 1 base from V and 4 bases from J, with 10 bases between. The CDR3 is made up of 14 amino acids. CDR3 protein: CASSLVGGSYGYTF. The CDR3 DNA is TGTGCCAGCAGCTTAGTCGGAGGTAGCTATGGCTACACCTTC.

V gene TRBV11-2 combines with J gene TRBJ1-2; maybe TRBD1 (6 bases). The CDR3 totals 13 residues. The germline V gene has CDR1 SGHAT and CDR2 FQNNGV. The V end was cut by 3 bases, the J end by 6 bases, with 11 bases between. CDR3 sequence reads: CASSFTQGNGYTF. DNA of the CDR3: TGTGCCAGCAGCTTCACACAGGGTAATGGCTACACCTTC.

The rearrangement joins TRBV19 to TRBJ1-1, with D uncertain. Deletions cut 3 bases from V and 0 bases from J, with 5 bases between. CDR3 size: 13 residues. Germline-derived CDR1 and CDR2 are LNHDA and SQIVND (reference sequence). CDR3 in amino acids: CASSMYVNTEAFF. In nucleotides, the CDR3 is TGTGCCAGTAGTATGTATGTGAACACTGAAGCTTTCTTT.

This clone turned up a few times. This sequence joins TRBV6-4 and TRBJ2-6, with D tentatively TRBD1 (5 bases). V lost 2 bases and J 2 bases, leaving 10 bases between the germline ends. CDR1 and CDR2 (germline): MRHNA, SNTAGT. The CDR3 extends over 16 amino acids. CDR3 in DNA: TGTGCCAGCAGTGACGCGGCAGGGACTGGGGCCAACGTCCTGACTTTC. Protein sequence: CASSDAAGTGANVLTF.

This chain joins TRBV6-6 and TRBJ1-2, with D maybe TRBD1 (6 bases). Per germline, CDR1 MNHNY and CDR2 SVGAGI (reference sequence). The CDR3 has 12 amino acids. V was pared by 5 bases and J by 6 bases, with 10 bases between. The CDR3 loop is CASSQNRDGYTF. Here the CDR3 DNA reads TGTGCCAGCAGTCAAAACAGGGATGGCTACACCTTC.

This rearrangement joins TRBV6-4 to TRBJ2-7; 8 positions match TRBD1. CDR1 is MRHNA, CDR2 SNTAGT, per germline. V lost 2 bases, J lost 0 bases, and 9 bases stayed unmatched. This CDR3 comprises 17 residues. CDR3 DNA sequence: TGTGCCAGCAGTGACCGTCCTACCGGGACAGGCTCCTACGAGCAGTACTTC. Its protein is CASSDRPTGTGSYEQYF.

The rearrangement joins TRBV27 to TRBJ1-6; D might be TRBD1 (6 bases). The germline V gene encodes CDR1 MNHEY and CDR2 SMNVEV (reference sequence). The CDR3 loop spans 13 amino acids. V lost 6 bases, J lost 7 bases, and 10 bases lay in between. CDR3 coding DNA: TGTGCCAGCAGATATAGGGGGAATTCACCCCTCCACTTT. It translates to CASRYRGNSPLHF.

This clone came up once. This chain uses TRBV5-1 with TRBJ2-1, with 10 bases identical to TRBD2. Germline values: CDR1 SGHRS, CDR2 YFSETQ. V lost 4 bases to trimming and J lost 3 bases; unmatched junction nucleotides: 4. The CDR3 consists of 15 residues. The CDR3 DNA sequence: TGCGCCAGCAGCACGAGCGGGGGGGACTACAATGAGCAGTTCTTC. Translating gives CASSTSGGDYNEQFF.

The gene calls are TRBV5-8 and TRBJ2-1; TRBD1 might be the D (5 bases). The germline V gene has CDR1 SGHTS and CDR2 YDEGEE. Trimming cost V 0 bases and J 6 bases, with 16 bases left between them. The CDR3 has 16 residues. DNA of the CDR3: TGTGCCAGCAGCTTGGTGGCCTCCTATAGGGGCAATGAGCAGTTCTTC. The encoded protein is CASSLVASYRGNEQFF. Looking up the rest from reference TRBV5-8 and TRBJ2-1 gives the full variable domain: EAGVTQSPTHLIKTRGQQATLRCSPISGHTSVYWYQQALGLGLQFLLWYDEGEERNRGNFPPRFSGRQFPNYSSELNVNALELEDSALYLCASSLVASYRGNEQFFGPGTRLTVL.

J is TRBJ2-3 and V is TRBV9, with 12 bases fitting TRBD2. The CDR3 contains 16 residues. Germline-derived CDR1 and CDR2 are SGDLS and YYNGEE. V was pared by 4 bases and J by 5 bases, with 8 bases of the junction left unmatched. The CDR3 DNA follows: TGTGCCAGCAGCTTTGCTAGCGGGGGGGCGGGAGATACGCAGTATTTT. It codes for CASSFASGGAGDTQYF.

The CDR3 region has the DNA TGTGCCGGAGGCGATCAGCCCCAGCATTTT. Translated, it gives CAGGDQPQHF. V gene TRBV19 combines with J gene TRBJ1-5, with no clear D. Germline V CDR1 and CDR2: LNHDA, SQIVND (reference sequence). The CDR3 runs to 10 residues. V shed 11 bases and J shed 5 bases, with 7 bases lying between them.

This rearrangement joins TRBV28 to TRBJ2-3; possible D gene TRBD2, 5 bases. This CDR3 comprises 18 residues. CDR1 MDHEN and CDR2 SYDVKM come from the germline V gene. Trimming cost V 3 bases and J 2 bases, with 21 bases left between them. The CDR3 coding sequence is TGTGCCAGCAGTTTCGTCATATTTCGGGGTGGGGACACAGATACGCAGTATTTT. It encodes CASSFVIFRGGDTDTQYF.

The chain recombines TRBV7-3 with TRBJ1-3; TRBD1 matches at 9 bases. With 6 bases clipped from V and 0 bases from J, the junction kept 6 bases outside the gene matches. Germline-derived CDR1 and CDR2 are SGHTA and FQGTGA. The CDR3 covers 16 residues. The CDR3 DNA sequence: TGTGCCAGCAGTTACAGGGGGCCTAACTCTGGAAACACCATATATTTT. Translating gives CASSYRGPNSGNTIYF.

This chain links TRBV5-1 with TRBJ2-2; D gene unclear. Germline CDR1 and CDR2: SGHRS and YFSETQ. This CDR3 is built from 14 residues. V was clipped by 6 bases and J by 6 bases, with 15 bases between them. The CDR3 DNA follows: TGCGCCAGCACCAAAGGAAACAGTGCCGGGGAGCTGTTTTTT. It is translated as CASTKGNSAGELFF.

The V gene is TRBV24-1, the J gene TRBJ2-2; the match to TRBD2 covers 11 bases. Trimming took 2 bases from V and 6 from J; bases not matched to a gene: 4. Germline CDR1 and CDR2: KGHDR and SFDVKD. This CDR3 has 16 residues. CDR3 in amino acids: CATSDSPLAGAGELFF. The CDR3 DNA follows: TGTGCCACCAGTGATTCACCACTAGCGGGAGCCGGGGAGCTGTTTTTT.

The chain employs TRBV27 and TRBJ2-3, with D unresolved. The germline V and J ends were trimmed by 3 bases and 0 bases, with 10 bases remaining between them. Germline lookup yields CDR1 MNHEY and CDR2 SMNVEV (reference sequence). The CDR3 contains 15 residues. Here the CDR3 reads CASSFTTTSTDTQYF. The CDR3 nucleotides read TGTGCCAGCAGTTTTACAACTACTAGCACAGATACGCAGTATTTT.

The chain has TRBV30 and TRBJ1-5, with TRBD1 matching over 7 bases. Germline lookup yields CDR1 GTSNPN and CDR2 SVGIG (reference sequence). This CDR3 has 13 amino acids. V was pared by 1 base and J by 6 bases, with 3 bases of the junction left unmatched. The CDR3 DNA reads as TGTGCCTGGAGTGGAGGGGGCCGTCAGCCCCAGCATTTT. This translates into CAWSGGGRQPQHF. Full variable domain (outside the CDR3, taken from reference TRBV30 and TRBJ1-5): SQTIHQWPATLVQPVGSPLSLECTVEGTSNPNLYWYRQAAGRGLQLLFYSVGIGQISSEVPQNLSASRPQDRQFILSSKKLLLSDSGFYLCAWSGGGRQPQHFGDGTRLSIL.

CDR3 bases: TGCGCCAGCAGCTTGGACGGAAGGGGTGGCAATCAGCCCCAGCATTTT. Its protein product is CASSLDGRGGNQPQHF. This sequence joins TRBV5-1 and TRBJ1-5; TRBD1 is a possible D gene (5 bases). V was clipped by 0 bases and J by 2 bases, with 12 bases between them. Per germline, CDR1 SGHRS and CDR2 YFSETQ. This CDR3 is built from 16 residues.

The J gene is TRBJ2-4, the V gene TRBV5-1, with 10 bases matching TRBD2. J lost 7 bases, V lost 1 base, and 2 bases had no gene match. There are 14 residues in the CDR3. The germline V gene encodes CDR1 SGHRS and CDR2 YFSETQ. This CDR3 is CASSLSGRDNIQYF. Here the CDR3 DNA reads TGCGCCAGCAGCTTGAGCGGGAGGGATAACATTCAGTACTTC.

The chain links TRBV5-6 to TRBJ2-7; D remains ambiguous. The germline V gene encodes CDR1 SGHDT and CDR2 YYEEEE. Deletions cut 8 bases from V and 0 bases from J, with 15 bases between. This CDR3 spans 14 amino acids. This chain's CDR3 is CASRNSITSYEQYF. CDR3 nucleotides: TGTGCCAGTAGAAACAGTATAACCTCCTACGAGCAGTACTTC. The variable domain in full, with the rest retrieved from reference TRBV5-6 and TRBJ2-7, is DAGVTQSPTHLIKTRGQQVTLRCSPKSGHDTVSWYQQALGQGPQFIFQYYEEEERQRGNFPDRFSGHQFPNYSSELNVNALLLGDSALYLCASRNSITSYEQYFGPGTRLTVT.

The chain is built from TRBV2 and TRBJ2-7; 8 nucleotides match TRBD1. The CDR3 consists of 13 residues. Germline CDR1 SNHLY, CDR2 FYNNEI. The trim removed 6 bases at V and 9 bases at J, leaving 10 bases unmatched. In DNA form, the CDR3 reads TGTGCCAGCAGGGGACAGGAAAGGGCCTGGCAGTACTTC. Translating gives CASRGQERAWQYF. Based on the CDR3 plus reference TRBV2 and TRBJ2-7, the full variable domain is EPEVTQTPSHQVTQMGQEVILRCVPISNHLYFYWYRQILGQKVEFLVSFYNNEISEKSEIFDDQFSVERPDGSNFTLKIRSTKLEDSAMYFCASRGQERAWQYFGPGTRLTVT.

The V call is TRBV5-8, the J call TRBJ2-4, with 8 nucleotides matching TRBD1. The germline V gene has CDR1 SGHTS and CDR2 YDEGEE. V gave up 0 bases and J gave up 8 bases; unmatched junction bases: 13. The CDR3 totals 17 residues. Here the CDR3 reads CASSLDRTGGFIYIQYF. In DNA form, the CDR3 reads TGTGCCAGCAGCTTGGATCGTACAGGGGGTTTTATATACATTCAGTACTTC.

The CDR3 sequence: CASSLGAVGGRNQETQYF. The CDR3 nucleotides are TGCGCCAGCAGCTTGGGGGCTGTTGGCGGGAGGAACCAAGAGACCCAGTACTTC. The chain is built from TRBV5-1 and TRBJ2-5; TRBD2 matches 8 bases. V shed 0 bases and J 0 bases; nucleotides not matched to a gene: 10. CDR3 length equals 18 residues. CDR1 SGHRS and CDR2 YFSETQ come from the germline V gene.

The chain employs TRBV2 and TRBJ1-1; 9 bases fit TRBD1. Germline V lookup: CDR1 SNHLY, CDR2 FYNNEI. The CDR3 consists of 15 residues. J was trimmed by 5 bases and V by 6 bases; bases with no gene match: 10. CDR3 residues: CASSLTGGGGTEAFF. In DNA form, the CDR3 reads TGTGCCAGCAGCCTGACAGGGGGGGGAGGTACTGAAGCTTTCTTT.

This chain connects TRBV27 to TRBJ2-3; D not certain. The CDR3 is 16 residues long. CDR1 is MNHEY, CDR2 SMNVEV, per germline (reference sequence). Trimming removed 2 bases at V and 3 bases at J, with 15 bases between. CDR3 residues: CASSLGPSFRTDTQYF. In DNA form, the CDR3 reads TGTGCCAGCAGTTTAGGGCCGTCATTTCGGACAGATACGCAGTATTTT.

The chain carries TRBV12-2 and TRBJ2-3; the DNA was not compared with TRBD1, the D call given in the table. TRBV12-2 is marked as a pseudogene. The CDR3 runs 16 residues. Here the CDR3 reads CASRFSIAGGCDTQYF. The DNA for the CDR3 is TGTGCAAGTCGCTTCTCAATAGCAGGGGGCTGCGATACGCAGTATTTT.

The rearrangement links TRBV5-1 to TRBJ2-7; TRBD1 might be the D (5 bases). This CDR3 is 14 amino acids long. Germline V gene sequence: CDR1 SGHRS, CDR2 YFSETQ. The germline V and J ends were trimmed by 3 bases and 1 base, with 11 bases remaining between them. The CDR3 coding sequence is TGCGCCAGCAGCTATGACAGACTTTCCTACGAGCAGTACTTC. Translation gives CASSYDRLSYEQYF. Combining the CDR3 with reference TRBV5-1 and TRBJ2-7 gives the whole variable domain KAGVTQTPRYLIKTRGQQVTLSCSPISGHRSVSWYQQTPGQGLQFLFEYFSETQRNKGNFPGRFSGRQFSNSRSEMNVSTLELGDSALYLCASSYDRLSYEQYFGPGTRLTVT.

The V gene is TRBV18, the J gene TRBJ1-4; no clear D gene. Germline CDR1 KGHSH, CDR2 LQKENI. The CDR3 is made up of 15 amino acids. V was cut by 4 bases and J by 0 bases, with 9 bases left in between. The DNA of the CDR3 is TGTGCCAGCTCACGGACGGGAGCAACTAATGAAAAACTGTTTTTT. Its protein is CASSRTGATNEKLFF.

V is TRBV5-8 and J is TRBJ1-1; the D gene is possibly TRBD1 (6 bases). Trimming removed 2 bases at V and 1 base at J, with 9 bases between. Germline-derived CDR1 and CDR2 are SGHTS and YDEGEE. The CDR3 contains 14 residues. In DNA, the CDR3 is TGTGCCAGCAGCTTTCAGGGGCCGAACACTGAAGCTTTCTTT. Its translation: CASSFQGPNTEAFF.

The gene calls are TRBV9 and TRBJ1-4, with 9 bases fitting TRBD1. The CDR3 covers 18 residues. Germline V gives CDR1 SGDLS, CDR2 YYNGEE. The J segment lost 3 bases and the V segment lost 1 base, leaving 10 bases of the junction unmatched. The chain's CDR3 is CASSVRTGGHDSNEKLFF. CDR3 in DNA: TGTGCCAGCAGCGTAAGAACAGGGGGCCACGATTCTAATGAAAAACTGTTTTTT.